Below, 14 T cell receptor beta chains from the same sample are listed, as sequenced in a study of T cell changes during pregnancy in multiple sclerosis. Generated by immunoSEQ multiplex PCR, the TCRdb table keeps only in-frame clones and is missing some. The sample holds fewer than 40,000 clones, 91% seen once. The material sequenced was CD8+ T cells from peripheral blood mononuclear cells, taken after pregnancy. The source of these receptors is a female donor with multiple sclerosis, enrolled in a pregnancy study.

The chain uses TRBV28 and TRBJ2-3, with 8 nucleotides matching TRBD2. The J segment lost 3 bases and the V segment lost 10 bases, leaving 12 bases of the junction unmatched. This CDR3 has 15 amino acids. Germline V gives CDR1 MDHEN, CDR2 SYDVKM. The CDR3 nucleotides read TGTGCCATCTCCTCAGCGGGAGAGGGGACAGATACGCAGTATTTT. As protein: CAISSAGEGTDTQYF.

The chain combines TRBV10-3 with TRBJ1-5; unclear D gene. Germline loops: CDR1 ENHRY, CDR2 SYGVKD. V was clipped by 2 bases and J by 2 bases, with 10 bases between them. The CDR3 extends over 15 amino acids. CDR3: CAISEVGGGNQPQHF. CDR3 coding DNA: TGTGCCATCAGTGAGGTGGGTGGAGGCAATCAGCCCCAGCATTTT.

Here the CDR3 reads CASSYARGPNTEAFF. The DNA for the CDR3 is TGTGCCAGCAGTTACGCCAGAGGCCCGAACACTGAAGCTTTCTTT. The chain employs TRBV6-5 and TRBJ1-1; D gene uncertain. The germline CDR1 and CDR2 sequences are MNHEY and SVGAGI. This CDR3 comprises 15 residues. Trimming removed 2 bases from V and 1 base from J, with 11 bases in between.

V gene TRBV30 combines with J gene TRBJ1-2; tentative D call: TRBD1 (6 bases). V lost 7 bases and J 3 bases, leaving 12 bases between the germline ends. Germline loops: CDR1 GTSNPN, CDR2 SVGIG (reference sequence). CDR3 length equals 12 residues. Written as DNA, the CDR3 is TGTGCCTTAGACAGGTTCTACTATGGCTACACCTTC. This encodes CALDRFYYGYTF.

J is TRBJ2-3 and V is TRBV27; 7 nucleotides agree with TRBD2. CDR3 size: 14 residues. CDR1 and CDR2 from the germline V gene are MNHEY and SMNVEV (reference sequence). With 3 bases clipped from V and 4 bases from J, the junction kept 4 bases outside the gene matches. CDR3 residues: CASSFGLGADTQYF. As DNA, the CDR3 is TGTGCCAGCAGTTTTGGACTAGGCGCAGATACGCAGTATTTT.

The V and J genes are TRBV28 and TRBJ2-7; D possibly corresponds to TRBD2 (6 bases). V dropped 2 bases and J dropped 2 bases, with 16 bases sitting between them. CDR3 size: 16 residues. The germline V gene encodes CDR1 MDHEN and CDR2 SYDVKM. The CDR3 spells CASSLPRDSSPYEQYF. CDR3 coding DNA: TGTGCCAGCAGTTTACCGCGGGACTCAAGTCCCTACGAGCAGTACTTC. Filled out from reference TRBV28 and TRBJ2-7, the complete variable domain reads DVKVTQSSRYLVKRTGEKVFLECVQDMDHENMFWYRQDPGLGLRLIYFSYDVKMKEKGDIPEGYSVSREKKERFSLILESASTNQTSMYLCASSLPRDSSPYEQYFGPGTRLTVT.

This CDR3 is CASSLQGGITEAFF. CDR3 bases: TGTGCCAGCAGTTTACAGGGAGGTATCACTGAAGCTTTCTTT. The V and J genes are TRBV27 and TRBJ1-1; tentative D call: TRBD1 (5 bases). From germline, CDR1 is MNHEY and CDR2 SMNVEV (reference sequence). V was clipped by 2 bases and J by 4 bases, with 11 bases between them. The CDR3 runs to 14 residues.

The genes are TRBV2 and TRBJ1-1; the D gene is possibly TRBD1 (6 bases). Germline CDR1 reads SNHLY; CDR2 reads FYNNEI. This CDR3 has 14 amino acids. V dropped 4 bases and J dropped 1 base, with 10 bases sitting between them. The CDR3 is CASSAWTANTEAFF. The CDR3 nucleotides read TGTGCCAGCAGTGCGTGGACAGCGAACACTGAAGCTTTCTTT.

This clone was seen many times. J is TRBJ1-1 and V is TRBV7-2; 7 nucleotides match TRBD1. CDR1 SGHTA and CDR2 FQGNSA come from the germline V gene. V dropped 4 bases and J dropped 5; count of bases not matched to a gene: 10. The CDR3 sequence is 15 residues long. The CDR3 nucleotides are TGTGCCAGCAGCTCCAGTCCGACAGGGAGGACTGAAGCTTTCTTT. Amino acid sequence: CASSSSPTGRTEAFF. The full variable domain, in which reference TRBV7-2 and TRBJ1-1 provide the parts outside the CDR3, is GAGVSQSPSNKVTEKGKDVELRCDPISGHTALYWYRQSLGQGLEFLIYFQGNSAPDKSGLPSDRFSAERTGGSVSTLTIQRTQQEDSAVYLCASSSSPTGRTEAFFGQGTRLTVV.

The V gene is TRBV25-1, the J gene TRBJ2-1; tentatively, D is TRBD1 (6 bases). The germline V gene encodes CDR1 MGHDK and CDR2 SYGVNS. V dropped 1 base and J dropped 7 bases, with 11 bases sitting between them. This CDR3 has 14 residues. As DNA, the CDR3 is TGTGCCAGCAGTGAATTGGGCAGGGGTAATGAGCAGTTCTTC. It encodes CASSELGRGNEQFF.

The chain links TRBV19 to TRBJ1-1; 9 bases align to TRBD1. The CDR3 runs 14 residues. V lost 3 bases and J lost 4; bases outside the gene matches: 3. Looked up from germline, CDR1 is LNHDA and CDR2 is SQIVND (reference sequence). CDR3 bases: TGTGCCAGTAGTATGACAGGGGGTCTCACTGAAGCTTTCTTT. It specifies CASSMTGGLTEAFF.

V and J are TRBV27 and TRBJ2-2; no clear D. The CDR3 has 13 amino acids. V lost 7 bases to trimming and J lost 4 bases, with 10 bases between them. CDR1 and CDR2 (germline): MNHEY, SMNVEV (reference sequence). The CDR3 DNA follows: TGTGCCAGCACCCCCTTTCCCACCGGGGAGCTGTTTTTT. Encoded protein: CASTPFPTGELFF.

The V gene is TRBV19, the J gene TRBJ1-1; unclear D gene. Germline V CDR1 and CDR2: LNHDA, SQIVND (reference sequence). This CDR3 region has 15 residues. With 0 bases removed from V and 1 base from J, the gap between germline ends came to 9 bases. CDR3 coding DNA: TGTGCCAGTAGTATAGACCGGCGGGCGAACACTGAAGCTTTCTTT. It codes for CASSIDRRANTEAFF.

This clone is labeled medium-sized. The V and J genes are TRBV4-1 and TRBJ1-1; 8 bases are shared with TRBD1. This CDR3 is 15 amino acids long. Germline CDR1 and CDR2: MGHRA and YSYEKL. V was pared by 1 base and J by 1 base, with 2 bases of the junction left unmatched. CDR3 in DNA: TGCGCCAGCAGCCAAGCAGGGGGCAAGAACACTGAAGCTTTCTTT. This sequence encodes CASSQAGGKNTEAFF.